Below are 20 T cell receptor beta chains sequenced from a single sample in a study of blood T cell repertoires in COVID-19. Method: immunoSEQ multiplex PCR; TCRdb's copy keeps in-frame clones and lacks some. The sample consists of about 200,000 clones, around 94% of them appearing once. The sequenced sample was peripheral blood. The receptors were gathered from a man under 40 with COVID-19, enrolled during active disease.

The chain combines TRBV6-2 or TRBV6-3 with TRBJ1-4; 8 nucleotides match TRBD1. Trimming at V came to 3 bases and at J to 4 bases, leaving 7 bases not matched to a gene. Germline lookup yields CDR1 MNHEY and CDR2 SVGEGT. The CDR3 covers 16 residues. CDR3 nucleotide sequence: TGTGCCAGCAGTTATGGGGACAGGAACCTTAATGAAAAACTGTTTTTT. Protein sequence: CASSYGDRNLNEKLFF.

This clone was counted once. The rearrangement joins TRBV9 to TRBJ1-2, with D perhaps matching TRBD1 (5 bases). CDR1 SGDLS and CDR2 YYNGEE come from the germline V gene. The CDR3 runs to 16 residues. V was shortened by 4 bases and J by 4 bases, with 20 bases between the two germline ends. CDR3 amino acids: CASSPSPQTAVYGYTF. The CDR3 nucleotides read TGTGCCAGCAGCCCCTCCCCCCAGACAGCTGTCTATGGCTACACCTTC.

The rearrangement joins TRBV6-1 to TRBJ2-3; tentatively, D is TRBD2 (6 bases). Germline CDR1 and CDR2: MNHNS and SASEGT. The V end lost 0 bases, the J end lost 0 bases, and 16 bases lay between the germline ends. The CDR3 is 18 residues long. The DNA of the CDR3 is TGTGCCAGCAGTGAAGCGGTCGGGACTTATACTAGCACAGATACGCAGTATTTT. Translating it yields CASSEAVGTYTSTDTQYF.

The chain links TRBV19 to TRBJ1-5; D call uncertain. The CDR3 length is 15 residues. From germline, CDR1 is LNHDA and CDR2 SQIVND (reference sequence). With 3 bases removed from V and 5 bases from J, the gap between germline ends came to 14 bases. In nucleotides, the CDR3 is TGTGCCAGTAGTATTTTTTGGGGAGATGATCAGCCCCAGCATTTT. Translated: CASSIFWGDDQPQHF.

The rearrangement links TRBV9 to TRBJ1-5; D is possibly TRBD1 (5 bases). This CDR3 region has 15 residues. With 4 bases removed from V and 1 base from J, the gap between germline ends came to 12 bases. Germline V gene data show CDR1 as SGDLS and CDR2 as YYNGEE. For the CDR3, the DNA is TGTGCCAGCAGCCCCTCTCCAGGGAGCAATCAGCCCCAGCATTTT. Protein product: CASSPSPGSNQPQHF.

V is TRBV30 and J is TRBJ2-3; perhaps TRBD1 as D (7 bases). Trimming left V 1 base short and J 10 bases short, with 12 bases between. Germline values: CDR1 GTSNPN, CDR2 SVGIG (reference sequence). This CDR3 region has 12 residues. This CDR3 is CAWSAGGGPQYF. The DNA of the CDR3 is TGTGCCTGGAGTGCCGGAGGGGGCCCGCAGTATTTT.

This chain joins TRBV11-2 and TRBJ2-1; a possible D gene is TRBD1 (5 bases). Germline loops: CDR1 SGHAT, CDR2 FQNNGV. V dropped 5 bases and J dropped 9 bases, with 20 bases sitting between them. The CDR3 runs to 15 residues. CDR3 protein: CASSRDRLNLVEQFF. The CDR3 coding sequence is TGTGCCAGCAGCCGCGACAGATTAAATTTGGTTGAGCAGTTCTTC.

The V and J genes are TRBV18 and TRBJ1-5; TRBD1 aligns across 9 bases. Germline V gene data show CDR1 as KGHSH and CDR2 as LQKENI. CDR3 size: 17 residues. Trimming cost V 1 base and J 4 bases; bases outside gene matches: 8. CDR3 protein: CASSPRANRGRNQPQHF. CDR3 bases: TGTGCCAGCTCACCACGGGCCAACAGGGGGCGAAATCAGCCCCAGCATTTT.

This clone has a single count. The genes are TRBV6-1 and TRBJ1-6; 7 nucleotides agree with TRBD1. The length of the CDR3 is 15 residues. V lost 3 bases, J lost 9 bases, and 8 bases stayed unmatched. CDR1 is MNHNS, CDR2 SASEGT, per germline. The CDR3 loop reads CASSDPTGSSSPLHF. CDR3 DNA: TGTGCCAGCAGTGACCCGACAGGGTCCAGTTCACCCCTCCACTTT.

CDR3 region: CASSRKKGREAEKLFF. CDR3 coding DNA: TGTGCCAGCAGCCGCAAAAAGGGACGGGAGGCGGAAAAACTGTTTTTT. The chain uses TRBV4-2 and TRBJ1-4; possible D gene TRBD1, 5 bases. This CDR3 has 16 amino acids. Germline-derived CDR1 and CDR2 are LGHNA and YNFKEQ. The germline V and J ends were trimmed by 4 bases and 8 bases, with 20 bases remaining between them.

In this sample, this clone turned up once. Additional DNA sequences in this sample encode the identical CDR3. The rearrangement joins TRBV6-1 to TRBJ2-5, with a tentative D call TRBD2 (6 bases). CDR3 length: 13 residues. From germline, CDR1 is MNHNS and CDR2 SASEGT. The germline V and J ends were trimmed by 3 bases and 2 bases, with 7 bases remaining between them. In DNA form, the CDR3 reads TGTGCCAGCAGTGACCGGGGGCAAGAGACCCAGTACTTC. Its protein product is CASSDRGQETQYF.

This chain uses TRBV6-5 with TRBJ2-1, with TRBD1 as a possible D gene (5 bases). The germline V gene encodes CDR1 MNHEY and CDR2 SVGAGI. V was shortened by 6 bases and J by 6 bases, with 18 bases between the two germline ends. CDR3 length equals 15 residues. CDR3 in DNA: TGTGCCAGCAGAACCGAAGGGGCGTTCGGCAATGAGCAGTTCTTC. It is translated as CASRTEGAFGNEQFF.

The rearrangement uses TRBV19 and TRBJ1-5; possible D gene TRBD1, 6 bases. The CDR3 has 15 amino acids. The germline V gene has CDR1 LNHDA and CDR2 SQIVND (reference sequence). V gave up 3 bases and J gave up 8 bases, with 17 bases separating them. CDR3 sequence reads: CASSMGGQPAEPQHF. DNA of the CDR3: TGTGCCAGTAGTATGGGGGGGCAGCCCGCGGAGCCCCAGCATTTT.

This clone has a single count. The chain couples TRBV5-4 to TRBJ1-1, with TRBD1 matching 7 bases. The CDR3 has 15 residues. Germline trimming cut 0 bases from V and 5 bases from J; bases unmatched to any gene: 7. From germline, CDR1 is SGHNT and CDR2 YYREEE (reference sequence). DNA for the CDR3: TGTGCCAGCAGCTTGGAGGAGGGGGCGGGAACTGAAGCTTTCTTT. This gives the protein CASSLEEGAGTEAFF.

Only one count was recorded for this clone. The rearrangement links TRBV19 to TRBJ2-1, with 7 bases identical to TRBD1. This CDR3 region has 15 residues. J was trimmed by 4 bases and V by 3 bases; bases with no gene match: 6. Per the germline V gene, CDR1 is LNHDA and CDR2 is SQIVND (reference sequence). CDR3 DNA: TGTGCCAGTAGTATTCAGGGACAGATTTACAATGAGCAGTTCTTC. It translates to CASSIQGQIYNEQFF.

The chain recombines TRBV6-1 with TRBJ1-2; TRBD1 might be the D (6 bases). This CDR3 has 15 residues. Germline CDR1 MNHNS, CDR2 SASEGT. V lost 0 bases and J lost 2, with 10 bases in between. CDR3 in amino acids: CASSEALGQNYGYTF. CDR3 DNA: TGTGCCAGCAGTGAAGCGCTAGGACAGAACTATGGCTACACCTTC.

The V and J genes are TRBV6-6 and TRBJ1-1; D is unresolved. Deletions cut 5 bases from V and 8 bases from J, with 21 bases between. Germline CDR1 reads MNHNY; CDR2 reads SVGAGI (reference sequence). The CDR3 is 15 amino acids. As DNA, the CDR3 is TGTGCCAGCAGTGACCAGAAATTCGTTCGGGTGGAAGCTTTCTTT. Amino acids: CASSDQKFVRVEAFF.

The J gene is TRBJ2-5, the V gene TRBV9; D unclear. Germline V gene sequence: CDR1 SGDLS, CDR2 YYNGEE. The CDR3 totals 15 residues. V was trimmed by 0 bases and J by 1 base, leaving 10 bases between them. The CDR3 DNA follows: TGTGCCAGCAGCGTAGGAGCTGCATTCCAAGAGACCCAGTACTTC. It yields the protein CASSVGAAFQETQYF.

The CDR3 sequence is CASSTNTQYF. The DNA of the CDR3 is TGTGCCAGCAGCACTAATACGCAGTATTTT. The chain has TRBV21-1 and TRBJ2-3; TRBD2, the table's D call, was not compared with the DNA. TRBV21-1 is marked as a pseudogene. The CDR3 has 10 amino acids.

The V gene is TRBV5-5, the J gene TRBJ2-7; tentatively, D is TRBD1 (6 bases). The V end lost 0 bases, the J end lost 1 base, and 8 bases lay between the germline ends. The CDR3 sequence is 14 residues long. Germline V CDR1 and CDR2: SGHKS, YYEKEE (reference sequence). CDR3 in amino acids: CASSLEQGSYEQYF. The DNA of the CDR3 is TGTGCCAGCAGCTTGGAGCAGGGGTCCTACGAGCAGTACTTC.